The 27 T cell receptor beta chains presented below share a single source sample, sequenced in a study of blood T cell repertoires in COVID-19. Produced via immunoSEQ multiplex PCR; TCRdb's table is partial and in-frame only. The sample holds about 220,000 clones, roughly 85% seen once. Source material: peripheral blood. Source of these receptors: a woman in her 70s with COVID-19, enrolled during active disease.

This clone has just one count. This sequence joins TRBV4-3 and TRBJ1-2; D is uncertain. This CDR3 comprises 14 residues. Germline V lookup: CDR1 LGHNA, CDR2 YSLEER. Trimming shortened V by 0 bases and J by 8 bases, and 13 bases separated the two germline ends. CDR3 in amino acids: CASSQEYRGGGYTF. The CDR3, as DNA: TGCGCCAGCAGCCAAGAATACCGGGGTGGGGGCTACACCTTC.

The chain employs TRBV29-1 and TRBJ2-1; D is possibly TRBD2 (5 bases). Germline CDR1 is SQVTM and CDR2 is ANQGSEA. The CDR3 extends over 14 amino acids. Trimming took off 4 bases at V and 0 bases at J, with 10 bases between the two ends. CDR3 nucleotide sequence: TGCAGCGTTGTGGTGGGGAGCTCCTACAATGAGCAGTTCTTC. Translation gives CSVVVGSSYNEQFF.

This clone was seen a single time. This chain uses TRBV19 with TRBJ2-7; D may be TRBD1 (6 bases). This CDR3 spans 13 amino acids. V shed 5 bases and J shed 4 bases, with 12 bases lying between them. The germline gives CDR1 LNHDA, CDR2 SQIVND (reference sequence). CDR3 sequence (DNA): TGTGCCAGTAGTCGAGGTAGGGGGTACGAGCAGTACTTC. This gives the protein CASSRGRGYEQYF.

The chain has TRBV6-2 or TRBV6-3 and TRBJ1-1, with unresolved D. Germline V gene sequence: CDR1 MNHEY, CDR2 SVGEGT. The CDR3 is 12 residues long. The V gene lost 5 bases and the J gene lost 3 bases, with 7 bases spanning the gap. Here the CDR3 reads CASSRRDTEAFF. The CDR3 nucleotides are TGTGCCAGCAGTCGGAGGGACACTGAAGCTTTCTTT.

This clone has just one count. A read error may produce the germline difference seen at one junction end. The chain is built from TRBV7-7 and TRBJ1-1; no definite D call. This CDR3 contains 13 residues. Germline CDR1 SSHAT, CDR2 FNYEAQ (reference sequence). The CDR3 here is CASSLSQDTEAFF. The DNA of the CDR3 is TGTGCTAGCAGCTTAAGTCAGGACACTGAAGCTTTCTTT.

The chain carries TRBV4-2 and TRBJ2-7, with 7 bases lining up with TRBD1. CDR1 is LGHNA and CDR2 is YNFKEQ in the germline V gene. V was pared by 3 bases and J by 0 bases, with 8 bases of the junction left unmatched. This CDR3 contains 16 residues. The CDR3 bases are TGTGCCAGCAGCCATGCCGACAGGGCGAGCTCCTACGAGCAGTACTTC. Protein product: CASSHADRASSYEQYF.

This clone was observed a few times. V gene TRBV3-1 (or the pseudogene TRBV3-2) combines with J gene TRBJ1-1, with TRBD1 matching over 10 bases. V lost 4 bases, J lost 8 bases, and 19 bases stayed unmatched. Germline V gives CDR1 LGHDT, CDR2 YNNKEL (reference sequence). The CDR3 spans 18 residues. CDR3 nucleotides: TGTGCCAGCAGCCGGATATTGGGGAGTGGACAGGGGGGAATGGAAGCTTTCTTT. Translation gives CASSRILGSGQGGMEAFF.

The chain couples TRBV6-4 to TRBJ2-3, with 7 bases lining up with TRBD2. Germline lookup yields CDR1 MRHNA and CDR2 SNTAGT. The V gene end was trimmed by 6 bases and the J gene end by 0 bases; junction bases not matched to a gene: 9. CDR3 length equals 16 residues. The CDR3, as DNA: TGTGCCAGCAGCCGCACTAGCGCCACTAGCACAGATACGCAGTATTTT. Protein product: CASSRTSATSTDTQYF.

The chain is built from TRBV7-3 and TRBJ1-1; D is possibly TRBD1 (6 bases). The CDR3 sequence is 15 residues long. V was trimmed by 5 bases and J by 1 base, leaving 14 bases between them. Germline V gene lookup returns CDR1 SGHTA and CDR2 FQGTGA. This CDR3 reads CASSLSGTPNTEAFF. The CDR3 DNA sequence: TGTGCCAGCAGCCTTAGTGGGACACCGAACACTGAAGCTTTCTTT.

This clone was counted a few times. The CDR3 here is CASSQGLAGSYEQYF. The CDR3 nucleotides are TGTGCCAGCAGCCAAGGCCTAGCGGGGTCCTACGAGCAGTACTTC. The V and J genes are TRBV4-2 and TRBJ2-7; 9 bases line up with TRBD2. This CDR3 has 15 amino acids. Germline V CDR1 and CDR2: LGHNA, YNFKEQ. V shed 1 base and J 1 base; nucleotides not matched to a gene: 2.

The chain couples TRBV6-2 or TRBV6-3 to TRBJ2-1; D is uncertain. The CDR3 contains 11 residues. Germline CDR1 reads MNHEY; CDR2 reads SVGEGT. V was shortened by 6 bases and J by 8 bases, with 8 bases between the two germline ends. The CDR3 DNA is TGTGCCAGCAGGTACGAGGATGAGCAGTTCTTC. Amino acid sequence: CASRYEDEQFF.

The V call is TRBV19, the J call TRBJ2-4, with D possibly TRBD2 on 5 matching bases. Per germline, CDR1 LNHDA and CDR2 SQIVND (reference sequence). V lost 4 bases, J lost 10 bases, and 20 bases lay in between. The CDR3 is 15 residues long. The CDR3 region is CASSSGTAGKRIQYF. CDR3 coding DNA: TGTGCCAGTAGTAGTGGCACTGCCGGGAAAAGGATTCAGTACTTC.

In DNA form, the CDR3 reads TGTGCCAGCAGATTAAATGAGGGGGTTGCAGATACGCAGTATTTT. Amino acid sequence: CASRLNEGVADTQYF. The chain recombines TRBV2 with TRBJ2-3; D may be TRBD1 (6 bases). Germline V gives CDR1 SNHLY, CDR2 FYNNEI. Trimming removed 6 bases at V and 4 bases at J, with 17 bases between. The CDR3 totals 15 residues.

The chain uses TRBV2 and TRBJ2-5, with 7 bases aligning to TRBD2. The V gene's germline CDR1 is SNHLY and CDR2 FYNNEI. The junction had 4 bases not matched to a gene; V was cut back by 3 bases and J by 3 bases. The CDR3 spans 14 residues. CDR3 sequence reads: CASSERGGEETQYF. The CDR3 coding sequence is TGTGCCAGCAGTGAGAGGGGAGGGGAAGAGACCCAGTACTTC.

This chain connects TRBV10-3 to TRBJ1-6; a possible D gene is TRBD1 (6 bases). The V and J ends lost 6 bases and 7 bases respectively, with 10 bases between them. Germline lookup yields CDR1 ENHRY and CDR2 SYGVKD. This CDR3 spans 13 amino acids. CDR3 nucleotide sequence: TGTGCCATCAGGCAGGGGCCCAATTCACCCCTCCACTTT. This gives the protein CAIRQGPNSPLHF.

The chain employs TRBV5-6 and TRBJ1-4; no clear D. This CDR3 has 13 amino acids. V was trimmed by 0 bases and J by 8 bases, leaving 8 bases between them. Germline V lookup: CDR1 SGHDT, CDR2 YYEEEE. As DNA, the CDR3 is TGTGCCAGCAGCTTGGCAGTAAAGGAAAAACTGTTTTTT. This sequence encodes CASSLAVKEKLFF. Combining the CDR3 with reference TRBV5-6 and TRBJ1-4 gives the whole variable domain DAGVTQSPTHLIKTRGQQVTLRCSPKSGHDTVSWYQQALGQGPQFIFQYYEEEERQRGNFPDRFSGHQFPNYSSELNVNALLLGDSALYLCASSLAVKEKLFFGSGTQLSVL.

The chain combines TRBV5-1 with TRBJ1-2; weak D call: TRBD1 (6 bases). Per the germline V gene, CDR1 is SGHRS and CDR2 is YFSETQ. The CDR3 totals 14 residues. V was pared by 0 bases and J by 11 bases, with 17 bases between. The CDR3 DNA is TGCGCCAGCAGCTTGGCTGGGCCTACGAGGGGGTACACCTTC. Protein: CASSLAGPTRGYTF. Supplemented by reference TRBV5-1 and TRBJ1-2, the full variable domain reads KAGVTQTPRYLIKTRGQQVTLSCSPISGHRSVSWYQQTPGQGLQFLFEYFSETQRNKGNFPGRFSGRQFSNSRSEMNVSTLELGDSALYLCASSLAGPTRGYTFGSGTRLTVV.

CDR3 nucleotide sequence: TGCGCCAGCAGCCGAAGGGGCCTAGCGGGAGGGCCCGGTCTTGTCACAGATACGCAGTATTTT. Its translation is CASSRRGLAGGPGLVTDTQYF. The chain combines TRBV4-3 with TRBJ2-3, with 12 bases lining up with TRBD2. Germline CDR1 reads LGHNA; CDR2 reads YSLEER. The CDR3 sequence is 21 residues long. V was pared by 4 bases and J by 2 bases, with 19 bases of the junction left unmatched.

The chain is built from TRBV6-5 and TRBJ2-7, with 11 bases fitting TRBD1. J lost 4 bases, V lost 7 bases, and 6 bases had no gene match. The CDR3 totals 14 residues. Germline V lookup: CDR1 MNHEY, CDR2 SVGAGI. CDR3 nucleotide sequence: TGTGCCAGCAACCTGGACAGGGGGCCTTACGAGCAGTACTTC. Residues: CASNLDRGPYEQYF.

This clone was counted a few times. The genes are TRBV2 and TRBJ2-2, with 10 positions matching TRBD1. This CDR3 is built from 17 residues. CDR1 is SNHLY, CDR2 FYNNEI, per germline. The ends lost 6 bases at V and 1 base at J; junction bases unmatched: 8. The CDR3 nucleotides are TGTGCCAGCAGGGGGCACCGGGACAGGGGGAACACCGGGGAGCTGTTTTTT. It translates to CASRGHRDRGNTGELFF.

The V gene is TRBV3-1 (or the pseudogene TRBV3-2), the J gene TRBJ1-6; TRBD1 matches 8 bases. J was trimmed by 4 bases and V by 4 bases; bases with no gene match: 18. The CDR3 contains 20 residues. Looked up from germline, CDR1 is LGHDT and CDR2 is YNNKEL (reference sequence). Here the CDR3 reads CASSLSSRGQGRGYNSPLHF. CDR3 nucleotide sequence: TGTGCCAGCAGCCTCAGCAGCAGGGGGCAGGGTCGGGGTTATAATTCACCCCTCCACTTT.

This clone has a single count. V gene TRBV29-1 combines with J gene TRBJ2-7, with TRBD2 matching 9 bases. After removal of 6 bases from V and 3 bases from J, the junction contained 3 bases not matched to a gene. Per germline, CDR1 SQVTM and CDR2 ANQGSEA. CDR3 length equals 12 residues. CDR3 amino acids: CSVTSGGYEQYF. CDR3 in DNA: TGCAGCGTGACTAGCGGAGGCTACGAGCAGTACTTC.

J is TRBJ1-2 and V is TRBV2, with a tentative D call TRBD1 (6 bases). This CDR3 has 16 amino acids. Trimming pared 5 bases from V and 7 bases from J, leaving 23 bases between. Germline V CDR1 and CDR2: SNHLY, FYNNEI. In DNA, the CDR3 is TGTGCCAGCAGTTGGGGGAACGGTGGGGGCTCGGGTGGCTACACCTTC. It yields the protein CASSWGNGGGSGGYTF.

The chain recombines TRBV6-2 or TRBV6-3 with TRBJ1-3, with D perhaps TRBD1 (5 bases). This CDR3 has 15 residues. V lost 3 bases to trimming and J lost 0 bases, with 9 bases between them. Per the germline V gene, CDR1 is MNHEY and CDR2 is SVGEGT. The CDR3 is CASSYRGSSGNTIYF. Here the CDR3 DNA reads TGTGCCAGCAGTTATAGGGGAAGCTCTGGAAACACCATATATTTT.

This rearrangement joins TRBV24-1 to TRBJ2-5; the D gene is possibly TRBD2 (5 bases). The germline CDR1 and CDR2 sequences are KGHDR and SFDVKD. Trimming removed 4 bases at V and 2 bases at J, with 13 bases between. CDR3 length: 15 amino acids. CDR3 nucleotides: TGTGCCACCAGTGACCCAGGCGAGCGGCAAGAGACCCAGTACTTC. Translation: CATSDPGERQETQYF.

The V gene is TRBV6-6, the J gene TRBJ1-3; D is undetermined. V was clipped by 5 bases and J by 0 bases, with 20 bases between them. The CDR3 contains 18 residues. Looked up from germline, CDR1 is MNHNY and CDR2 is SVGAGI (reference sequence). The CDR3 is CASSLMGALGRSGNTIYF. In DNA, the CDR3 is TGTGCCAGCAGTCTAATGGGCGCTTTGGGCCGCTCTGGAAACACCATATATTTT.

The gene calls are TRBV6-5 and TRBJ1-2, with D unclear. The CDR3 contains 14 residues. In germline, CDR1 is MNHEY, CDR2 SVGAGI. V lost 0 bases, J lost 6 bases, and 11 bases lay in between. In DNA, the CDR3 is TGTGCCAGCAGTTACTCGGATCTCGGGGATGGCTACACCTTC. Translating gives CASSYSDLGDGYTF.